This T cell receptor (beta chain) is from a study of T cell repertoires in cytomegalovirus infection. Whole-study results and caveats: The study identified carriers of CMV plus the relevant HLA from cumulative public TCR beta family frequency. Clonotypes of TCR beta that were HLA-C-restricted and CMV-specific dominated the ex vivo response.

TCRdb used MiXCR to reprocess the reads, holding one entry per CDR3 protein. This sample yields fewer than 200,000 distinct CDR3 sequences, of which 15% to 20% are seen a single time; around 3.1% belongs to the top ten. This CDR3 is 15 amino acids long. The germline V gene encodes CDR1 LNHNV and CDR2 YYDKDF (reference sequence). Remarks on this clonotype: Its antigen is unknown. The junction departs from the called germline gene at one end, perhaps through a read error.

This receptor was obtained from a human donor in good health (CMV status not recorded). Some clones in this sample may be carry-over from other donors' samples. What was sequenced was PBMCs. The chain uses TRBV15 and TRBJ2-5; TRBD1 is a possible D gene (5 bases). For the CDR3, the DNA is TGTGCCACCAGCAGTCGACGCACAGGAGAAGAGAACCAGTACTTC. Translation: CATSSRRTGEENQYF. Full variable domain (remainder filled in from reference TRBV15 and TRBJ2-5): DAMVIQNPRYQVTQFGKPVTLSCSQTLNHNVMYWYQQKSSQAPKLLFHYYDKDFNNEADTPDNFQSRRPNTSFCFLDIRSPGLGDTAMYLCATSSRRTGEENQYFGPGTRLLVL.